This TCR beta chain is from a study of post-analysis software for immune sequencing data. Study details: Relapsing-remitting, secondary progressive and progressive-relapsing multiple sclerosis courses were included.

Trimming stripped 2 bases from V and 3 bases from J, with 11 bases between. This CDR3 has 14 residues. CDR1 and CDR2 (germline): MNHNS, SASEGT. Prepared TCR beta cDNA libraries contained unique molecular identifiers. The source material, roughly 0.9 to 11 million T cells, gave rise to 400,000 to 600,000 cDNA molecules. TCRdb called the PCR reads again in MiXCR, with one record for every CDR3 protein. This table has roughly 800,000 distinct CDR3 sequences, roughly 58% appearing once. Study-wide results and limits: When patients were compared with controls, 4 or 5 TRBV segments were more frequent, TRBV5-6, TRBV5-1 and TRBV20-1 among them.

On this clonotype: Its antigen remains unidentified.

The specimen was blood. The clonotype was recovered from a girl under 18 with multiple sclerosis. The gene calls are TRBV6-1 and TRBJ2-7, with TRBD2 as a possible D gene (5 bases). This CDR3 reads CASSERGIGYEQYF. The CDR3 region has the DNA TGTGCCAGCAGTGAACGGGGTATCGGCTACGAGCAGTACTTC.